This T cell receptor beta chain was captured by sequencing in a study of T-cell memory formation after mild COVID-19. After removal of 6 bases from V and 4 bases from J, the junction contained 4 bases not matched to a gene. This CDR3 comprises 14 residues. One entry per CDR3 protein, called by TCRdb with MiXCR from the 5' RACE reads. Found here are 150,000 to 200,000 distinct CDR3 sequences, 16% of them singletons; the top ten hold about 1.9%. This chain links TRBV12-3 or TRBV12-4 with TRBJ2-1, with 9 bases matching TRBD2. The specimen sequenced was PBMCs or a T cell subset sorted from them (not recorded which). The clonotype comes from an adult woman who had mild COVID-19 (a few samples of this study predate the infection). Cell type and time point are not known. The CDR3 spells CASRVAGGYNEQFF. As DNA, the CDR3 is TGTGCCAGCAGGGTCGCGGGGGGGTACAATGAGCAGTTCTTC.